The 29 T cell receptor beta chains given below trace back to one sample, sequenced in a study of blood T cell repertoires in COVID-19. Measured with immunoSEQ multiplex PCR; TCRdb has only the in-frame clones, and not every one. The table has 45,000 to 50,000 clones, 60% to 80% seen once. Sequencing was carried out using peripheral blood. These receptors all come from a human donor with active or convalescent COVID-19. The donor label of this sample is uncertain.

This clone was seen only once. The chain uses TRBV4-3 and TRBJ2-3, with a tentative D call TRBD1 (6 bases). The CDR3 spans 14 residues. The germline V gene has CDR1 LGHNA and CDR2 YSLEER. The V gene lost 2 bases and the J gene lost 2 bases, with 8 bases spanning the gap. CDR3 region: CASSQQGHTDTQYF. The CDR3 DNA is TGCGCCAGCAGCCAACAGGGGCACACAGATACGCAGTATTTT.

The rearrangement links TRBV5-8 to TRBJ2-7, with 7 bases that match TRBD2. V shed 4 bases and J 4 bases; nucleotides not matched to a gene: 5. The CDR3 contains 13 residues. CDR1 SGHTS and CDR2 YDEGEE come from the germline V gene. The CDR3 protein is CASSRGLTYEQYF. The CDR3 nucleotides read TGTGCCAGCAGCCGGGGACTAACATACGAGCAGTACTTC.

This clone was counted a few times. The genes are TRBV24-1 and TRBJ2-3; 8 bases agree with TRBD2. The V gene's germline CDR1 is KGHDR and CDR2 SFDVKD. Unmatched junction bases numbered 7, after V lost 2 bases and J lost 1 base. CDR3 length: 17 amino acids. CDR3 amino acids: CATSDWPLTSGTDTQYF. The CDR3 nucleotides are TGTGCCACCAGTGATTGGCCTTTGACTAGCGGCACAGATACGCAGTATTTT.

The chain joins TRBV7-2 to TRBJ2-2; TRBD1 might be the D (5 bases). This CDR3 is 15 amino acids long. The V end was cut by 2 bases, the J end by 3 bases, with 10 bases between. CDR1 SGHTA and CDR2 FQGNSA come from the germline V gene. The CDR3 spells CASSLTQGHTGELFF. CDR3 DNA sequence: TGTGCCAGCAGCTTAACTCAGGGTCACACCGGGGAGCTGTTTTTT.

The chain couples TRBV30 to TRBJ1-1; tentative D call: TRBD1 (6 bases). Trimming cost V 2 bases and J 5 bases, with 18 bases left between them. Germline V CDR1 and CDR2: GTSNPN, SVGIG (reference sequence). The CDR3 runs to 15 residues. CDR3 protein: CAWSRDNNFGTEAFF. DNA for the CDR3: TGTGCCTGGAGTCGGGACAACAACTTCGGAACTGAAGCTTTCTTT.

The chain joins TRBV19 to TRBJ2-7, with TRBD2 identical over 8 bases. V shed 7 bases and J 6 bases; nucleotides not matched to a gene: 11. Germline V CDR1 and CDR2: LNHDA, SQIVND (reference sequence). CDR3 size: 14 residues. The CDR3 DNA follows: TGTGCCAGTACCCCGGGACTAGGCCCCTCCGAGCAGTACTTC. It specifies CASTPGLGPSEQYF.

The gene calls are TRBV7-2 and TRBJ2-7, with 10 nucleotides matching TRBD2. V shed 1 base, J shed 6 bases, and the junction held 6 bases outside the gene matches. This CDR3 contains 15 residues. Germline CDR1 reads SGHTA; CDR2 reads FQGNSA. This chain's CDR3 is CASSLEAGGPGEQYF. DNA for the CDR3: TGTGCCAGCAGCTTAGAAGCGGGAGGGCCGGGCGAGCAGTACTTC.

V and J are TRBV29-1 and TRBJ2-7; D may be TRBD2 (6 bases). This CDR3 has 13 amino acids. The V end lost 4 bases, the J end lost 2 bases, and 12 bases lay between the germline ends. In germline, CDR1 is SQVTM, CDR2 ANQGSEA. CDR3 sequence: CSVGGRSTYEQYF. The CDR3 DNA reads TGCAGCGTTGGAGGGAGGTCAACCTACGAGCAGTACTTC.

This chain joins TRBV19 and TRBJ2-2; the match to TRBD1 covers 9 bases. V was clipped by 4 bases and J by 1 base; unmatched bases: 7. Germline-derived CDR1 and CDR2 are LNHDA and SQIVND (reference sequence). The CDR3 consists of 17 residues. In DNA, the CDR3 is TGTGCCAGTAGTACGCATCCGGGACAGGGGAACACCGGGGAGCTGTTTTTT. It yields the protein CASSTHPGQGNTGELFF. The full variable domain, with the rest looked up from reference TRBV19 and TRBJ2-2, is DGGITQSPKYLFRKEGQNVTLSCEQNLNHDAMYWYRQDPGQGLRLIYYSQIVNDFQKGDIAEGYSVSREKKESFPLTVTSAQKNPTAFYLCASSTHPGQGNTGELFFGEGSRLTVL.

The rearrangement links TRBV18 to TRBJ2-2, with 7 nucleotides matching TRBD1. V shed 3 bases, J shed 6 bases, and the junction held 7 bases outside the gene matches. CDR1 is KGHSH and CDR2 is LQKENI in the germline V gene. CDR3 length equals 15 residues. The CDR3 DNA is TGTGCCAGCTCACCTACGACAGGGCGGCCCGGGGAGCTGTTTTTT. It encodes CASSPTTGRPGELFF.

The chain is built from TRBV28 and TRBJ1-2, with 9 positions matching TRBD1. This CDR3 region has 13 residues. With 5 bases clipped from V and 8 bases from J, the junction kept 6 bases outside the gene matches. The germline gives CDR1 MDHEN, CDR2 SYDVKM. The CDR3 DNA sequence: TGTGCCAGCAGTCGGGGACAGGGTGAGGGCTACACCTTC. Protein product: CASSRGQGEGYTF.

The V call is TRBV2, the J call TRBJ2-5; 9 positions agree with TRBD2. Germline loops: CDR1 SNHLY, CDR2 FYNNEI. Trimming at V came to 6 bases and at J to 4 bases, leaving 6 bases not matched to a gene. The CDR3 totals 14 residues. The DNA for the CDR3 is TGTGCCAGCAGCCTCAGACTAGCGGTAGAGACCCAGTACTTC. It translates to CASSLRLAVETQYF.

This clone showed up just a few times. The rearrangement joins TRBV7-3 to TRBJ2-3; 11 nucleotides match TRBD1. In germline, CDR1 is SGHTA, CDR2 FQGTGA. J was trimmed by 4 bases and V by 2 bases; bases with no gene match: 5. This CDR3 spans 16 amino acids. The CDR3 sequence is CASSLGQGAWSDTQYF. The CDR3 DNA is TGTGCCAGCAGCTTAGGACAGGGGGCATGGTCAGATACGCAGTATTTT.

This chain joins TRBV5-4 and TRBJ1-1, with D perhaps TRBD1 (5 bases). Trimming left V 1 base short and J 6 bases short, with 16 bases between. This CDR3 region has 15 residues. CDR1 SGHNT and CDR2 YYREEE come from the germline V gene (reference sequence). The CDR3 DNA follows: TGTGCCAGCAGCTTGCGTGCGGGGGAGGAAGCTGAAGCTTTCTTT. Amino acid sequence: CASSLRAGEEAEAFF.

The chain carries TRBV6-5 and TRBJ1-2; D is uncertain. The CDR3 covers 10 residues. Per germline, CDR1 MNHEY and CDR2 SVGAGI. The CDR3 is CACGEAGYTF. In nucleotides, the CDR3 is TGTGCATGCGGGGAGGCTGGCTACACCTTC.

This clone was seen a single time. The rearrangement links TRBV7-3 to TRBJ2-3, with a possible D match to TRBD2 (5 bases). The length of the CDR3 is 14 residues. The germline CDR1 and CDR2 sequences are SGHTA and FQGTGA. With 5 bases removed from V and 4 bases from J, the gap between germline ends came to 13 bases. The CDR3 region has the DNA TGTGCCAGCAGCCCGAACGGAGGCGCAGATACGCAGTATTTT. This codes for CASSPNGGADTQYF. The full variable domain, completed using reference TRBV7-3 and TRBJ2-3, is GAGVSQTPSNKVTEKGKYVELRCDPISGHTALYWYRQSLGQGPEFLIYFQGTGAADDSGLPNDRFFAVRPEGSVSTLKIQRTERGDSAVYLCASSPNGGADTQYFGPGTRLTVL.

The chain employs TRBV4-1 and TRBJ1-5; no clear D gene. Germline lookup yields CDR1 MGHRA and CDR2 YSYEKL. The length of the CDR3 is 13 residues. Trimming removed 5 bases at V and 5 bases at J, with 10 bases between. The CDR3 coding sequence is TGCGCCAGCAGCTTACAGTCGGATCAGCCCCAGCATTTT. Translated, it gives CASSLQSDQPQHF.

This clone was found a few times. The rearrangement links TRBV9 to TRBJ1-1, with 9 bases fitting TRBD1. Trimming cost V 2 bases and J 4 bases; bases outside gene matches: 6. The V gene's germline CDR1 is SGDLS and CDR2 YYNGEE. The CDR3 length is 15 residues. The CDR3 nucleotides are TGTGCCAGCAGCGTCGGGGGACAGGGTCGCACTGAAGCTTTCTTT. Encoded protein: CASSVGGQGRTEAFF.

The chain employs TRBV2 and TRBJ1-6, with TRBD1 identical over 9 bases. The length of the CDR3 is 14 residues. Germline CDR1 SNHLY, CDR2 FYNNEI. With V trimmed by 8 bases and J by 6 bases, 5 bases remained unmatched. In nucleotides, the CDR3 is TGTGCCAGCGGTACGGGACAGGGTAATTCACCCCTCCACTTT. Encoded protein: CASGTGQGNSPLHF.

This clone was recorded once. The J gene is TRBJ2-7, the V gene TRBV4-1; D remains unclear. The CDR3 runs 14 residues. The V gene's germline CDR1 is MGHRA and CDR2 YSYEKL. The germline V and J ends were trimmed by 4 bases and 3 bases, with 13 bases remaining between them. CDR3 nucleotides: TGCGCCAGCAGCCGCAACCGGGTCCACTACGAGCAGTACTTC. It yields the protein CASSRNRVHYEQYF.

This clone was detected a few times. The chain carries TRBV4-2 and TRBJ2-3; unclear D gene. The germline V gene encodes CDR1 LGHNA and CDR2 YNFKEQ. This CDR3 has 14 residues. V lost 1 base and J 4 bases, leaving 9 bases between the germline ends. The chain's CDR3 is CASSQVLGADTQYF. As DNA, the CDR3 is TGTGCCAGCAGCCAAGTTCTAGGCGCAGATACGCAGTATTTT.

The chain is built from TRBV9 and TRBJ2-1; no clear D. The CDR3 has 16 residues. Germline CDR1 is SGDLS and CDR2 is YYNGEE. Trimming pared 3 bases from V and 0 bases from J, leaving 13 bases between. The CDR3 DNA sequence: TGTGCCAGCAGCGCCCACTACGCCCGCTCCTACAATGAGCAGTTCTTC. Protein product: CASSAHYARSYNEQFF.

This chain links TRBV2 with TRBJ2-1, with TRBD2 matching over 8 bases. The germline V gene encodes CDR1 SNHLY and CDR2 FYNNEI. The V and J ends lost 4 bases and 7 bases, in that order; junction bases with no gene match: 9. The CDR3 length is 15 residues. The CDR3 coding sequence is TGTGCCAGCAGTGCTCTTTCCGGGAGGGGGAATGAGCAGTTCTTC. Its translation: CASSALSGRGNEQFF.

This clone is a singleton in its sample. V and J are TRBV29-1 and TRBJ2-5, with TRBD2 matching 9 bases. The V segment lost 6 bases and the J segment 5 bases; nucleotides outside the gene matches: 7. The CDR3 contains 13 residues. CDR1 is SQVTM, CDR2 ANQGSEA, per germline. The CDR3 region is CSVGLAFGETQYF. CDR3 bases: TGCAGCGTCGGACTAGCGTTTGGGGAGACCCAGTACTTC.

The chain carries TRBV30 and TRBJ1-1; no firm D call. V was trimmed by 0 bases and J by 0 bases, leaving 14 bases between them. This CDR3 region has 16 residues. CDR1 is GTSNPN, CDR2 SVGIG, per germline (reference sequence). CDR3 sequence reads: CAWSVTGLLMNTEAFF. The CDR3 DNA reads TGTGCCTGGAGTGTAACTGGGCTTCTCATGAACACTGAAGCTTTCTTT.

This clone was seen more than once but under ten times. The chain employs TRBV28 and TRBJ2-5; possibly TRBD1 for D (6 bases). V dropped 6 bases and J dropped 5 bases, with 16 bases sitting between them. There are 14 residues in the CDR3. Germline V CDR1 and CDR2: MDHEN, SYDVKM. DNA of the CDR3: TGTGCCAGCAGGTCACAACAGGGTTTGGAGACCCAGTACTTC. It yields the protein CASRSQQGLETQYF.

The CDR3 DNA sequence: TGTGCCAGCAGCTTCCGGGACACCTACACTGAAGCTTTCTTT. The encoded protein is CASSFRDTYTEAFF. The J gene is TRBJ1-1, the V gene TRBV5-5; a weak D match, TRBD1 (6 bases). Per germline, CDR1 SGHKS and CDR2 YYEKEE (reference sequence). V was trimmed by 2 bases and J by 3 bases, leaving 11 bases between them. The CDR3 loop spans 14 amino acids.

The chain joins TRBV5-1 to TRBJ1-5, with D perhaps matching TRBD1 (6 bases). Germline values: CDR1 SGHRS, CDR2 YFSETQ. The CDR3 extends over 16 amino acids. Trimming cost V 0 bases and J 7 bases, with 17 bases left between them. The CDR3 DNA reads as TGCGCCAGCAGCTTGGAAGCAGCGGGGGGCGCCCAGCCCCAGCATTTT. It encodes CASSLEAAGGAQPQHF. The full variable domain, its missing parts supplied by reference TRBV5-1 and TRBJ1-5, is KAGVTQTPRYLIKTRGQQVTLSCSPISGHRSVSWYQQTPGQGLQFLFEYFSETQRNKGNFPGRFSGRQFSNSRSEMNVSTLELGDSALYLCASSLEAAGGAQPQHFGDGTRLSIL.

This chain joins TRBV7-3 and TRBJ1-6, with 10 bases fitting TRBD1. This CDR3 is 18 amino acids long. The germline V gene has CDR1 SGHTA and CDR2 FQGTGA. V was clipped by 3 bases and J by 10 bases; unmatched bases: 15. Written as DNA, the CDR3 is TGTGCCAGCAGCTTCACTCCCGGGACAGGGGTTATGGGATCACCCCTCCACTTT. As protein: CASSFTPGTGVMGSPLHF.